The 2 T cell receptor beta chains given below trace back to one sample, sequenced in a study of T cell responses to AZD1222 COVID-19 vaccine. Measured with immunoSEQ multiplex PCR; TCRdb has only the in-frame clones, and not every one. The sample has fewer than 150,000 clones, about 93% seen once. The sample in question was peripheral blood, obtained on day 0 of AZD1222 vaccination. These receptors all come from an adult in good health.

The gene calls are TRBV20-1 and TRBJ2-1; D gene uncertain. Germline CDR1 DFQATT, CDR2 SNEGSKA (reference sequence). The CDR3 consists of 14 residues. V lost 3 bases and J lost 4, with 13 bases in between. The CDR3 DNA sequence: TGCAGTGCTAGTATAGGGCAAGATTACAATGAGCAGTTCTTC. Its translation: CSASIGQDYNEQFF.

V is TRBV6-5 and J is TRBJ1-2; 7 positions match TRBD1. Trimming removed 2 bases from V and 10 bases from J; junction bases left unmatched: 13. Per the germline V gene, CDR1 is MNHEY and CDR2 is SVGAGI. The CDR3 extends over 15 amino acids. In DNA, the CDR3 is TGTGCCAGCAGTTACGAGGGGGCCGGATTAGAGGACTACACCTTC. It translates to CASSYEGAGLEDYTF.